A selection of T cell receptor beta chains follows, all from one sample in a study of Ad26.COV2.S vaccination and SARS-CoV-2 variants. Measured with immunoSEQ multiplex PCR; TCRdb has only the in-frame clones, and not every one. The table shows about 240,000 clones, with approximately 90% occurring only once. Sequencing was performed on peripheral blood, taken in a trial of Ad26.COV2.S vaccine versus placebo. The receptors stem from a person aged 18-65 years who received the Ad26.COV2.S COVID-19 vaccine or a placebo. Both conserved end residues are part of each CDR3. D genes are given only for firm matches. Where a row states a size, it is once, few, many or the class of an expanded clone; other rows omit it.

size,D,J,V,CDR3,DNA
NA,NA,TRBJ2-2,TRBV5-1,CASSLARGGTGELFF,TGCGCCAGCAGCCTCGCCAGGGGAGGTACCGGGGAGCTGTTTTTT
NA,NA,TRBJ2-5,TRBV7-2,CASSLQETQYF,TGTGCCAGCAGCTTACAAGAGACCCAGTACTTC
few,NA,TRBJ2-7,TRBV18,CASSYRGEQYF,TGTGCCAGCTCCTATAGGGGGGAGCAGTACTTC
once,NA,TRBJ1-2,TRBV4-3,CASSQGTFNYGYTF,TGCGCCAGCAGCCAGGGGACGTTTAACTATGGCTACACCTTC
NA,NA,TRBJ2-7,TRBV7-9,CASRPGAGIYEQYF,TGTGCCAGCAGGCCGGGGGCAGGGATCTACGAGCAGTACTTC
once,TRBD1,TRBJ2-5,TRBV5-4,CASSKETGEETQYF,TGTGCCAGCAGCAAGGAGACAGGGGAGGAGACCCAGTACTTC
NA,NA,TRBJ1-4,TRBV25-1,CASSDLREKVEKLFF,TGTGCCAGCAGTGACCTCAGGGAGAAGGTTGAAAAACTGTTTTTT
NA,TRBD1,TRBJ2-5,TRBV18,CASSLGQGGLRLQETQYF,TGTGCCAGCTCCCTTGGACAGGGCGGGTTGCGGTTACAAGAGACCCAGTACTTC
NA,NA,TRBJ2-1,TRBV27,CASSLFYGDEQFF,TGTGCCAGCAGTTTATTTTACGGGGATGAGCAGTTCTTC
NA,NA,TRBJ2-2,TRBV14,CASSRAGELFF,TGTGCCAGCAGCCGGGCCGGGGAGCTGTTTTTT
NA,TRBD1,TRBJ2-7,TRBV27,CASSSWTGDTYEQYF,TGTGCCAGCAGTTCCTGGACAGGAGATACCTACGAGCAGTACTTC
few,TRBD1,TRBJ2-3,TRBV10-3,CAISRDRKDTQYF,TGTGCCATCAGCCGGGACAGAAAAGATACGCAGTATTTT
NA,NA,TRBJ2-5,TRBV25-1,CASSEKSRFGETQYF,TGTGCCAGCAGTGAAAAAAGCAGGTTCGGAGAGACCCAGTACTTC